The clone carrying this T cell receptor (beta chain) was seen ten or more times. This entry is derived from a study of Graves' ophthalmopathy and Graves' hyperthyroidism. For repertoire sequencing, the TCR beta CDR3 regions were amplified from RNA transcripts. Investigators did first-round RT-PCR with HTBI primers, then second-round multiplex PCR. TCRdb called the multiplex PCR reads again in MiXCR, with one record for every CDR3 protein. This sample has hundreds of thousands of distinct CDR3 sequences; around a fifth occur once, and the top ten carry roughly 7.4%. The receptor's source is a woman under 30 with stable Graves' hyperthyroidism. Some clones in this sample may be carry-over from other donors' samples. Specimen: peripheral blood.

CDR3 region: CASRPQGHGAFF. Here the CDR3 DNA reads TGTGCCAGCAGACCACAGGGGCATGGAGCTTTCTTT. This chain links TRBV7-8 with TRBJ1-1, with TRBD1 matching over 7 bases. The CDR3 covers 12 residues. Looked up from germline, CDR1 is SGHVS and CDR2 is FQNEAQ. The trim removed 6 bases at V and 10 bases at J, leaving 8 bases unmatched.